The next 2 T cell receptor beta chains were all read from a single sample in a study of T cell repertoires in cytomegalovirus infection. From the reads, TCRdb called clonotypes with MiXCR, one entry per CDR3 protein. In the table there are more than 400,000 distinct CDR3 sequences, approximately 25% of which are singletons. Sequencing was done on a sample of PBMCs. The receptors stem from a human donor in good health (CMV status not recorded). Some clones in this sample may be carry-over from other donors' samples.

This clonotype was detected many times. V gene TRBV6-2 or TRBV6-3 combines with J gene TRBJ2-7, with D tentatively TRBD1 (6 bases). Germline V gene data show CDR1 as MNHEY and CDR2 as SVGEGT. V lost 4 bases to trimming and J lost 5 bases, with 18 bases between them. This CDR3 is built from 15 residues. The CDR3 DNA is TGTGCCAGCAGTTTACCGGGACAAGGGATTCACGAGCAGTACTTC. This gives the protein CASSLPGQGIHEQYF.

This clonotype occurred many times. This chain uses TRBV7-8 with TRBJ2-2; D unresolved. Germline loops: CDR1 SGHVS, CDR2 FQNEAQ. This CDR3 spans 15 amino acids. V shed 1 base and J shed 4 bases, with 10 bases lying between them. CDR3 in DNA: TGTGCCAGCAGCTTAGGGGCGGACCTCACCGGGGAGCTGTTTTTT. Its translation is CASSLGADLTGELFF.